These T cell receptor beta chains were read from a single sample in a study of vaccination effects on CD4 cells after COVID-19. Their antigens remain unidentified. Sequencing was performed with immunoSEQ multiplex PCR; in TCRdb, only in-frame clones are kept and a portion is missing. The table shows roughly 24,000 clones, with 73% occurring only once. Source: CD4+ T cells from PBMCs cultured with SARS-CoV-2 spike peptides, taken before COVID-19 vaccination. Every receptor here comes from a human donor who received a COVID-19 vaccine. Each CDR3 is given with its conserved first and last residue. D genes are given only for firm matches. Clone size is shown for a subset of rows, as once, few, many or a class of expanded clone.

abundance,d_gene,v_gene,len,j_gene,CDR3nt,CDR3aa
few,-,TRBV10-3,12,TRBJ1-1,TGTGCCTCAGGGGTGTTGGACACTGAAGCTTTCTTT,CASGVLDTEAFF
-,-,TRBV11-2,12,TRBJ2-7,TGTGCCAGCAGCTTTTTGAGCTACGAGCAGTACTTC,CASSFLSYEQYF
-,TRBD1,TRBV5-1,15,TRBJ2-5,TGCGCCAGCAGCCGCCGGGACAGGGGGCTAGAGACCCAGTACTTC,CASSRRDRGLETQYF
-,TRBD1,TRBV19,14,TRBJ1-1,TGTGCCAGTAGTATCTACGACCGGGACAGGAGAGCTTTCTTT,CASSIYDRDRRAFF
-,-,TRBV19,15,TRBJ1-2,TGTGCCAGTAGTGTCTCAAGTGCTTCTAACTATGGCTACACCTTC,CASSVSSASNYGYTF
-,TRBD2,TRBV5-4,16,TRBJ2-7,TGTGCCAGCAGCTTGGGACTAGCGGGGGCGAAGTACGAGCAGTACTTC,CASSLGLAGAKYEQYF
few,-,TRBV9,14,TRBJ1-2,TGTGCCAGCAGCGTAGAGGCGGCCCACTATGGCTACACCTTC,CASSVEAAHYGYTF
-,-,TRBV29-1,13,TRBJ1-2,TGCAGCGTTGAGGACAGTTCTGGTTATGGCTACACCTTC,CSVEDSSGYGYTF
-,-,TRBV5-6,15,TRBJ1-4,TGTGCCAGCAGCTTGGCGCAGGGCGTTAATGAAAAACTGTTTTTT,CASSLAQGVNEKLFF
-,TRBD1,TRBV27,14,TRBJ1-6,TGTGCCAGCAGTCTTGGACAGGGAGGCTCACCCCTCCACTTT,CASSLGQGGSPLHF
-,TRBD2,TRBV2,15,TRBJ2-7,TGTGCCAGCAGTGTAACTAGCGGGACGACCTACGAGCAGTACTTC,CASSVTSGTTYEQYF
-,-,TRBV7-9,16,TRBJ1-5,TGTGCCAGCAGTTCTGGGGTAGGACGTGGCAATCAGCCCCAGCATTTT,CASSSGVGRGNQPQHF
-,-,TRBV30,16,TRBJ1-2,TGTGCCTGGAGCACACAGGGACATCCTCTTAACTATGGCTACACCTTC,CAWSTQGHPLNYGYTF
-,TRBD1,TRBV9,15,TRBJ2-1,TGTGCCAGCAGCGTTGGGACAGGGGTGTACAATGAGCAGTTCTTC,CASSVGTGVYNEQFF
-,-,TRBV7-2,13,TRBJ2-7,TGTGCCAGCAGCTTAGCCGTCTCCTACGAGCAGTACTTC,CASSLAVSYEQYF
-,TRBD2,TRBV10-2,13,TRBJ2-1,TGCGCCACCTCCCTCGGGGGGACGGGTGAGCAGTTCTTC,CATSLGGTGEQFF
-,-,TRBV25-1,15,TRBJ1-1,TGTGCCAGCACCCCAACCACCTCAATCCGCACTGAAGCTTTCTTT,CASTPTTSIRTEAFF
-,-,TRBV2,13,TRBJ2-3,TGTGCCAGCAGAGGGACATTAGCAAGTACGCAGTATTTT,CASRGTLASTQYF
-,TRBD1,TRBV7-8,15,TRBJ2-5,TGTGCCAGCAGCGACCGACAGGGCTCGTCAGAGACCCAGTACTTC,CASSDRQGSSETQYF
-,-,TRBV5-1,15,TRBJ1-1,TGCGCCAGCAGCCCAGACCCGAAGGGGTACACTGAAGCTTTCTTT,CASSPDPKGYTEAFF
-,-,TRBV6-6,13,TRBJ1-2,TGTGCCAGCAGTTTTGTCAGAACTATGGGCTACACCTTC,CASSFVRTMGYTF
-,-,TRBV11-1,13,TRBJ1-1,TGTGCCAGCACCTCCTGGTATAACACTGAAGCTTTCTTT,CASTSWYNTEAFF
-,TRBD2,TRBV28,16,TRBJ2-2,TGTGCCAGCAGTAACAACCCGGTGGCGGGAGGTCGGGAGCTGTTTTTT,CASSNNPVAGGRELFF
-,TRBD2,TRBV2,13,TRBJ2-1,TGTGCCAGCGGGAGGGCCCTGAGCAATGAGCAGTTCTTC,CASGRALSNEQFF
-,-,TRBV9,14,TRBJ1-1,TGTGCCAGCAGCCCGAGGACTCTAAACACTGAAGCTTTCTTT,CASSPRTLNTEAFF
-,TRBD2,TRBV24-1,16,TRBJ2-5,TGTGCCACCAGTGATCCCGGACTAGCGGGAGTGGAGACCCAGTACTTC,CATSDPGLAGVETQYF
-,-,TRBV11-1,11,TRBJ2-5,TGTGCCAGCAGCTTAGAAGAGACCCAGTACTTC,CASSLEETQYF